The next 20 T cell receptor beta chains were all read from a single sample in a study of graft-versus-host responses after intestinal transplantation. Profiling relied on immunoSEQ multiplex PCR, and the TCRdb table lists in-frame clones only, not all of them. The sample lists about 15,000 clones, approximately 30% occurring once. The sequences come from alloreactive CD4+ T cells from a mixed lymphocyte reaction culture, collected before intestinal transplant. As for subset: CFSE-low proliferating T cells sorted from roughly six-day pre-transplant mixed lymphocyte reaction (GvH or HvG direction). Source of these receptors: a human patient who received an intestinal transplant.

This clone is medium-sized. V gene TRBV5-1 combines with J gene TRBJ2-1; 9 bases agree with TRBD1. CDR3 length: 15 amino acids. Losses at the gene ends were 4 bases for V and 4 bases for J; bases not matched to a gene: 6. CDR1 SGHRS and CDR2 YFSETQ come from the germline V gene. CDR3 nucleotide sequence: TGCGCCAGCAGCGAGGGACAGGGTAGATACAATGAGCAGTTCTTC. Protein sequence: CASSEGQGRYNEQFF.

This clone was counted only a few times. This sequence joins TRBV6-5 and TRBJ2-4, with D possibly matching TRBD1 (6 bases). CDR1 is MNHEY, CDR2 SVGAGI, per germline. The CDR3 consists of 14 residues. Deletions cut 6 bases from V and 2 bases from J, with 11 bases between. The CDR3 nucleotides read TGTGCCAGCAGGACAGGAATTTCCAAAAACATTCAGTACTTC. Residues: CASRTGISKNIQYF.

Relative to its sample, this clone is medium-sized. The genes are TRBV18 and TRBJ1-6, with a weak D call TRBD1 (6 bases). V lost 2 bases and J lost 6, with 11 bases in between. The CDR3 sequence is 15 residues long. Germline V CDR1 and CDR2: KGHSH, LQKENI. CDR3 region: CASSPGGAANSPLHF. For the CDR3, the DNA is TGTGCCAGCTCACCAGGGGGCGCGGCTAATTCACCCCTCCACTTT.

V usage is TRBV6-5 and J usage is TRBJ1-5; D call uncertain. The CDR3 extends over 15 amino acids. V was cut by 6 bases and J by 1 base, with 13 bases left in between. Germline CDR1 and CDR2: MNHEY and SVGAGI. The CDR3 coding sequence is TGTGCCAGCAGCCGGGAGGCGGGAAGCAATCAGCCCCAGCATTTT. This translates into CASSREAGSNQPQHF.

The CDR3: CASSLASVVETQYF. The CDR3 DNA follows: TGTGCCAGCAGCTTAGCTTCCGTCGTGGAGACCCAGTACTTC. The chain recombines TRBV7-9 with TRBJ2-5; D call uncertain. The CDR3 spans 14 residues. Trimming took 0 bases from V and 5 from J, leaving 10 bases between them. CDR1 is SEHNR and CDR2 is FQNEAQ in the germline V gene (reference sequence).

The chain uses TRBV10-1 and TRBJ1-5; D unresolved. The CDR3 is made up of 13 amino acids. Germline V gene data show CDR1 as WNHNN and CDR2 as SYGVQD (reference sequence). The V and J ends lost 2 bases and 10 bases respectively, with 12 bases between them. The CDR3 region is CASSERVTGPQHF. The CDR3 region has the DNA TGCGCCAGCAGTGAGCGTGTAACGGGACCCCAGCATTTT.

With respect to this clone: The sample holds other DNA sequences that translate to the same CDR3. The gene calls are TRBV6-5 and TRBJ2-7, with a tentative D call TRBD1 (6 bases). Trimming left V 5 bases short and J 2 bases short, with 13 bases between. Germline CDR1 and CDR2: MNHEY and SVGAGI. This CDR3 is 14 amino acids long. CDR3 nucleotides: TGTGCCAGCAGTGCTGCCCGGGACACCTACGAGCAGTACTTC. It specifies CASSAARDTYEQYF.

This clone is deemed medium-sized (0.01 to 0.1%). The chain couples TRBV28 to TRBJ1-5; no reliable D call. In germline, CDR1 is MDHEN, CDR2 SYDVKM. The V end was cut by 6 bases, the J end by 5 bases, with 8 bases between. The CDR3 is 12 amino acids. The CDR3 loop is CASRSGDQPQHF. The DNA for the CDR3 is TGTGCCAGCAGATCCGGGGATCAGCCCCAGCATTTT.

This clone was counted between two and nine times. CDR3 amino acids: CASSLDPTGVGNQPQHF. The CDR3 DNA reads as TGTGCCAGCAGCTTAGACCCGACAGGGGTCGGGAATCAGCCCCAGCATTTT. The chain couples TRBV11-2 to TRBJ1-5; 8 nucleotides match TRBD1. The germline gives CDR1 SGHAT, CDR2 FQNNGV. This CDR3 comprises 17 residues. J lost 4 bases, V lost 0 bases, and 8 bases had no gene match. Full variable domain (outside the CDR3, taken from reference TRBV11-2 and TRBJ1-5): EAGVAQSPRYKIIEKRQSVAFWCNPISGHATLYWYQQILGQGPKLLIQFQNNGVVDDSQLPKDRFSAERLKGVDSTLKIQPAKLEDSAVYLCASSLDPTGVGNQPQHFGDGTRLSIL.

A few counts support this clone. This chain connects TRBV19 to TRBJ1-2, with D unclear. This CDR3 is 13 amino acids long. With 3 bases removed from V and 2 bases from J, the gap between germline ends came to 7 bases. Germline V gives CDR1 LNHDA, CDR2 SQIVND (reference sequence). CDR3 residues: CASSIRENYGYTF. CDR3 DNA sequence: TGTGCCAGTAGTATTCGGGAGAACTATGGCTACACCTTC.

The chain combines TRBV18 with TRBJ2-3; D remains unclear. V lost 1 base, J lost 4 bases, and 12 bases lay in between. The germline V gene has CDR1 KGHSH and CDR2 LQKENI. The CDR3 sequence is 15 residues long. The CDR3 region has the DNA TGTGCCAGCTCACCACGGTATGAGTCCTCAGATACGCAGTATTTT. Translation gives CASSPRYESSDTQYF.

This clone was detected many times. This sequence joins TRBV5-1 and TRBJ2-5; the match to TRBD2 covers 7 bases. In germline, CDR1 is SGHRS, CDR2 YFSETQ. The CDR3 contains 13 residues. The J segment lost 3 bases and the V segment lost 5 bases, leaving 4 bases of the junction unmatched. This CDR3 reads CASSLGGEETQYF. The CDR3 DNA sequence: TGCGCCAGCAGTCTGGGGGGGGAAGAGACCCAGTACTTC.

The V gene is TRBV7-9, the J gene TRBJ2-7; D not certain. V lost 2 bases and J 4 bases, leaving 9 bases between the germline ends. This CDR3 has 13 residues. The germline V gene has CDR1 SEHNR and CDR2 FQNEAQ (reference sequence). CDR3 sequence (DNA): TGTGCCAGCAGCTTAACCCCCAGATACGAGCAGTACTTC. Its translation is CASSLTPRYEQYF.

This chain joins TRBV6-1 and TRBJ2-2, with D possibly being TRBD1 or TRBD2 (5 bases each). The V gene's germline CDR1 is MNHNS and CDR2 SASEGT. The V end was cut by 4 bases, the J end by 6 bases, with 21 bases between. CDR3 length: 17 residues. The CDR3 DNA reads TGTGCCAGCAGTGCAACCCCCGGGACCCTGAGGTCCGGGGAGCTGTTTTTT. Encoded protein: CASSATPGTLRSGELFF.

The rearrangement uses TRBV7-4 and TRBJ2-5; D unclear. The CDR3 length is 15 residues. Per the germline V gene, CDR1 is SGHVT and CDR2 is SQSDAQ. V was shortened by 5 bases and J by 7 bases, with 20 bases between the two germline ends. The CDR3 region is CASSHKTTCPGTQYF. CDR3 bases: TGTGCCAGCAGCCACAAGACAACCTGCCCAGGGACCCAGTACTTC. The full variable domain, rest sourced from reference TRBV7-4 and TRBJ2-5, is GAGVSQSPRYKVAKRGRDVALRCDSISGHVTLYWYRQTLGQGSEVLTYSQSDAQRDKSGRPSGRFSAERPERSVSTLKIQRTEQGDSAVYLCASSHKTTCPGTQYFGPGTRLLVL.

This clone was detected only once. This rearrangement joins TRBV7-3 to TRBJ2-5; perhaps TRBD1 as D (6 bases). The CDR3 sequence is 13 residues long. V was pared by 2 bases and J by 4 bases, with 8 bases between. Germline V gives CDR1 SGHTA, CDR2 FQGTGA. CDR3 loop: CASSLGTLETQYF. The CDR3 bases are TGTGCCAGCAGCTTAGGGACACTAGAGACCCAGTACTTC.

The CDR3 loop is CASSPGDRGSNEQFF. The CDR3, as DNA: TGCGCCAGCAGCCCTGGGGACAGGGGGTCAAATGAGCAGTTCTTC. The rearrangement links TRBV5-1 to TRBJ2-1; TRBD1 aligns across 11 bases. CDR1 and CDR2 from the germline V gene are SGHRS and YFSETQ. V shed 4 bases, J shed 7 bases, and the junction held 7 bases outside the gene matches. This CDR3 region has 15 residues.

This clone was detected only a few times. This chain joins TRBV19 and TRBJ2-4; D not resolved. Trimming cost V 4 bases and J 5 bases, with 12 bases left between them. CDR3 length: 14 amino acids. Germline CDR1 and CDR2: LNHDA and SQIVND (reference sequence). The chain's CDR3 is CASSTPGQENIQYF. The DNA for the CDR3 is TGTGCCAGTAGTACCCCGGGTCAAGAAAACATTCAGTACTTC.

This clone turned up a few times. V is TRBV5-1 and J is TRBJ2-7; possibly TRBD2 for D (6 bases). Trimming took off 0 bases at V and 0 bases at J, with 10 bases between the two ends. The CDR3 runs to 15 residues. The V gene's germline CDR1 is SGHRS and CDR2 YFSETQ. The CDR3, as DNA: TGCGCCAGCAGCTTGGCCGGCGGGGCCTCCTACGAGCAGTACTTC. Its translation is CASSLAGGASYEQYF.

This clone was seen a handful of times. V and J are TRBV27 and TRBJ2-6; D unclear. The CDR3 sequence is 12 residues long. CDR1 is MNHEY and CDR2 is SMNVEV in the germline V gene (reference sequence). Trimming cost V 6 bases and J 0 bases, with 0 bases left between them. In DNA, the CDR3 is TGTGCCAGCAGCTCTGGGGCCAACGTCCTGACTTTC. Translated, it gives CASSSGANVLTF.